Each of the 4 T cell receptor beta chains below was sequenced from the same sample in a study of T cell repertoires and HLA-DP antigens. No antigen is known for these receptors. TCRdb's table, derived via immunoSEQ multiplex PCR, lists solely in-frame clones and lacks some. The sample consists of some 110,000 clones, 80% to 95% of them appearing once. Sequenced material: CD4+ T cells from PBMCs. The receptors were gathered from a woman under 30 in good health and CMV-seronegative.

The chain links TRBV7-9 to TRBJ2-1; 7 bases map to TRBD1. Germline-derived CDR1 and CDR2 are SEHNR and FQNEAQ (reference sequence). The ends lost 3 bases at V and 5 bases at J; junction bases unmatched: 7. The CDR3 extends over 15 amino acids. The CDR3, as DNA: TGTGCCAGCAGCTTGCGACAGGGTAGGAACAATGAGCAGTTCTTC. Translating gives CASSLRQGRNNEQFF.

The rearrangement links TRBV5-1 to TRBJ1-1, with D perhaps TRBD1 (5 bases). In germline, CDR1 is SGHRS, CDR2 YFSETQ. V lost 4 bases, J lost 5 bases, and 15 bases lay in between. There are 14 residues in the CDR3. The CDR3 DNA is TGCGCCAGCAGCCGGACCCGGGGACCAACTGAAGCTTTCTTT. Its protein product is CASSRTRGPTEAFF.

V gene TRBV6-4 combines with J gene TRBJ1-1, with 8 bases aligning to TRBD1. Germline V gene sequence: CDR1 MRHNA, CDR2 SNTAGT. The CDR3 sequence is 14 residues long. V lost 5 bases and J lost 11; bases outside the gene matches: 13. CDR3 sequence (DNA): TGTGCCAGCAGTCCATCAGGGGGCGAACTGGGGGCTTTCTTT. It encodes CASSPSGGELGAFF.

The sample holds a few counts of this clone. V usage is TRBV4-2 and J usage is TRBJ1-1, with D perhaps TRBD1 (5 bases). Trimming pared 4 bases from V and 1 base from J, leaving 10 bases between. This CDR3 is 14 amino acids long. The germline CDR1 and CDR2 sequences are LGHNA and YNFKEQ. The CDR3 reads CASSRAGPNTEAFF. The CDR3 nucleotides are TGTGCCAGCAGCCGAGCGGGGCCGAACACTGAAGCTTTCTTT.